The source of this T cell receptor beta chain is a study of CD8+CD57+ T cells in acquired aplastic anemia. Profiling that covered TCR beta VDJ and CDR3 relied on genomic DNA as its template. Each CDR3 protein is one row after TCRdb ran MiXCR on the reads. The sample contains about 200,000 distinct CDR3 sequences, roughly 45% of which appear only once. Whoever was chosen for sequencing had shown CD8+CD57+ cell expansion by flow cytometry. Germline V gene lookup returns CDR1 LNHDA and CDR2 SQIVND (reference sequence). The CDR3 contains 13 residues. V was pared by 6 bases and J by 5 bases, with 6 bases of the junction left unmatched.

Sequenced: sorted CD4+, CD8+, or CD8+CD57+ T cells (not recorded which) from PBMCs. The sequence was obtained from a human donor with aplastic anemia. V gene TRBV19 combines with J gene TRBJ1-2, with TRBD1 matching 7 bases. DNA of the CDR3: TGTGCCAGTAGCACGGACAGGTATTATGGCTACACCTTC. Amino acid sequence: CASSTDRYYGYTF.